Listed below are T cell receptor beta chains from one sample, sequenced in a study of cytomegalovirus exposure and HLA in healthy donors. Produced via immunoSEQ multiplex PCR; TCRdb's table is partial and in-frame only. The sample consists of about 89,000 clones, 76% of them appearing once. Specimen: PBMCs. The source of these receptors is a male donor in good health and CMV-seronegative. CDR3s include the opening cysteine and the closing phenylalanine or tryptophan. The D gene is left open where the match is weak. Size is omitted from some rows. Given values are once, few, many or a class for expanded clones.

V	size	D	J	DNA	CDR3
TRBV15	-	-	TRBJ1-1	TGTGCCACCAGCAGAGAGCGTAACACTGAAGCTTTCTTT	CATSRERNTEAFF
TRBV28	-	TRBD1	TRBJ2-7	TGTGCCAGCAGGGCGGGGACAGGGGTTATGGTGGAGCAGTACTTC	CASRAGTGVMVEQYF
TRBV5-4	-	TRBD1	TRBJ1-2	TGTGCCAGCAGCTCCCAGGACAGGGTGAAGGTTAACTATGGCTACACCTTC	CASSSQDRVKVNYGYTF
TRBV7-2	-	TRBD1	TRBJ1-1	TGTGCCAGCAGCTTAGATGCCCGGGACAGGGGCTCGAACACTGAAGCTTTCTTT	CASSLDARDRGSNTEAFF
TRBV7-8	-	-	TRBJ2-7	TGTGCCAGCACCCGCCTGGAGGGAGTCTCCTACGAGCAGTACTTC	CASTRLEGVSYEQYF
TRBV5-8	-	-	TRBJ1-1	TGTGCCAGCAGCTGGGGGGGGAACACTGAAGCTTTCTTT	CASSWGGNTEAFF
TRBV7-2	few	-	TRBJ1-2	TGTGCCAGCAGCTTAGCAAGAGGGTCATATGGCTACACCTTC	CASSLARGSYGYTF
TRBV27	-	TRBD2	TRBJ2-2	TGTGCCAGCAGTTTGGGGACTAGCGGCACCGGGGAGCTGTTTTTT	CASSLGTSGTGELFF
TRBV7-2	-	-	TRBJ2-5	TGTGCCAGCAGCTTAGCGGCCCAAGAGACCCAGTACTTC	CASSLAAQETQYF
TRBV7-9	-	-	TRBJ2-7	TGTGCCAGCATTGGGGGGAGACAGCGAACCTACGAGCAGTACTTC	CASIGGRQRTYEQYF
TRBV18	-	-	TRBJ1-3	TGTGCCAGCTCCCCTAGTTCTGGAAACACCATATATTTT	CASSPSSGNTIYF
TRBV7-6	-	-	TRBJ1-4	TGTGCCAGCAGCTTTTCCTTCGGGATACCGAATGAAAAACTGTTTTTT	CASSFSFGIPNEKLFF
TRBV6-6	once	-	TRBJ2-7	TGTGCCAGCAGTTCAATAGTACAGGCCCGTGGAGATACCCTCTTC	CASSSIVQARGDTLF
TRBV27	-	-	TRBJ1-2	TGTGCCAGCAGAGGGGGTAAGGGGTTTGGCGGCTACACCTTC	CASRGGKGFGGYTF
TRBV10-3	-	-	TRBJ2-7	TGTGCCATCAGTCCCGGGAGTGGGGGAGATAGATACGAGCAGTACTTC	CAISPGSGGDRYEQYF
TRBV7-9	-	-	TRBJ2-4	TGTGCCAGCAGCGATGCGGGGATAGCCAAAAACATTCAGTACTTC	CASSDAGIAKNIQYF
TRBV14	few	TRBD2	TRBJ2-3	TGTGCCAGCAGCCAACTTAGCGGGGGCCTCACAGATACGCAGTATTTT	CASSQLSGGLTDTQYF
TRBV5-5	-	-	TRBJ1-1	TGTGCCAGCAGCTTGGTAGGGAGCACTGAAGCTTTTTTT	CASSLVGSTEAFF
TRBV20-1	few	-	TRBJ2-7	TGCAGAAGTCAACGCGGCGGCGAGCAGTACTTC	CRSQRGGEQYF
TRBV7-2	once	TRBD2	TRBJ2-1	TGTGCCAGCAGCTTATGGGAGGGCCTCGGTGAGCAGTTCTTC	CASSLWEGLGEQFF
TRBV6-5	-	TRBD1	TRBJ1-1	TGTGCCAGCAGTTACTTGGGACAGTTTGCTGAAGCTTTCTTT	CASSYLGQFAEAFF
TRBV27	few	TRBD1	TRBJ2-7	TGTGCCAGCAGTTTTGGTACCGGGACAGGGCGCTCCTACGAGCAGTACTTC	CASSFGTGTGRSYEQYF
TRBV19	-	-	TRBJ1-5	TGTGCCAGTATCAGAGACAGGTCCAGCAATCAGCCCCAGCATTTT	CASIRDRSSNQPQHF
TRBV6-5	-	-	TRBJ2-6	TGTGCCAGCAGCTACACTTCCTCTGGGGCCAACGTCCTGACTTTC	CASSYTSSGANVLTF
TRBV9	-	-	TRBJ1-5	TGTGCCAGCAGCGTAGTGTCGGCATGTGGGACTTTGCAGCCCCAGCATTTT	CASSVVSACGTLQPQHF
TRBV19	-	-	TRBJ2-6	TGTGCCAGTAGTAGCCGGTCCTCTGGGGCCAACGTCCTGACTTTC	CASSSRSSGANVLTF
TRBV7-2	-	-	TRBJ1-5	TGTGCCAGCAGCTTTAAACGGGATCAGCCCCAGCATTTT	CASSFKRDQPQHF
TRBV28	-	-	TRBJ2-2	TGTGCCAGCAGTCAGACGCAGGTGAACACCGGGGAGCTGTTTTTT	CASSQTQVNTGELFF
TRBV27	-	-	TRBJ1-1	TGTGCCAGCAGTTTTTTTTCGGGGGGCGAAGCTTTCTTT	CASSFFSGGEAFF
TRBV10-3	-	-	TRBJ2-1	TGTGCCATCAGTGAACCGGGAGAGGGCTACAATGAGCAGTTCTTC	CAISEPGEGYNEQFF
TRBV19	-	TRBD1	TRBJ1-2	TGTGCCAGTAGTAGGGACAGTTATAACTATGGCTACACCTTC	CASSRDSYNYGYTF
TRBV28	-	TRBD1	TRBJ1-6	TGTGCCAGCGATACAAGGGGGCTTGTAAATTCACCCCTCCACTTT	CASDTRGLVNSPLHF
TRBV11-2	-	TRBD1	TRBJ1-3	TGTGCCAGCAGCCCCCGGGACAGCCCTGGAAACACCATATATTTT	CASSPRDSPGNTIYF
TRBV5-6	-	-	TRBJ2-7	TGTGCCAGCAGTCGGAGCGGAAACTACTACGAGCAGTACTTC	CASSRSGNYYEQYF
TRBV30	-	-	TRBJ1-3	TGTGCCTGGAGCAAGGACGGGAGCTCTGGAAACACCATATATTTT	CAWSKDGSSGNTIYF
TRBV28	-	-	TRBJ1-1	TGTGCCAGCACCCAGAGTGCCGGAGGGAACACTGAAGCTTTCTTT	CASTQSAGGNTEAFF
TRBV6-5	-	-	TRBJ2-2	TGTGCCAGCAGCTATAGCCAGATGCCCACCGGGGAGCTGTTTTTT	CASSYSQMPTGELFF
TRBV9	-	TRBD2	TRBJ2-5	TGTGCCAGCAGCGTAGGTGCTAGCGGGGGGAACCAAGAGACCCAGTACTTC	CASSVGASGGNQETQYF
TRBV7-9	few	TRBD2	TRBJ2-3	TGTGCCAGCAGCCTAGGACTAGCGGACACAGATACGCAGTATTTT	CASSLGLADTDTQYF
TRBV12-5	once	TRBD1	TRBJ2-3	TGTGCTAGTGGTTTGACTCATCGGGACAGATACACAGATACGCAGTATTTT	CASGLTHRDRYTDTQYF
TRBV5-6	few	-	TRBJ2-1	TGTGCCAGCAGCCTACAGGGGGCGAAGCGGGAGGATGAGCAGTTCTTC	CASSLQGAKREDEQFF
TRBV27	once	TRBD2	TRBJ2-1	TGTGCCAGCAATTACACTCTAGCGGGCCTCTACAATGAGCAGTTCTTC	CASNYTLAGLYNEQFF
TRBV7-2	-	TRBD2	TRBJ2-1	TGTGCCAGCAGCTTAAGGACCGGGACTAGCGGGAGAAATGAGCAGTTCTTC	CASSLRTGTSGRNEQFF
TRBV19	-	-	TRBJ1-2	TGTGCCAGTAGTATACCTCCCTATGGCTACACCTTC	CASSIPPYGYTF
TRBV7-6	-	-	TRBJ2-7	TGTGCCAGCAGGTTAGCGGTGAGCTCCTACGAGCAGTACTTC	CASRLAVSSYEQYF
TRBV25-1	-	-	TRBJ1-6	TGTGCCAGCAGGGACGGCGGGTATAATTCACCCCTCCACTTT	CASRDGGYNSPLHF
TRBV5-6	-	TRBD1	TRBJ1-1	TGTGCCAGCAGCTTACAGGGGGCACGAGGCACTGAAGCTTTCTTT	CASSLQGARGTEAFF
TRBV9	-	TRBD2	TRBJ2-3	TGTGCCAGCAGCACCCGACTAGCGGGTAGCACAGATACGCAGTATTTT	CASSTRLAGSTDTQYF
TRBV4-1	-	TRBD1	TRBJ2-7	TGCGCCAGCAGCCACACCGGGACAGGGACCTACGAGCAGTACTTC	CASSHTGTGTYEQYF
TRBV30	-	-	TRBJ2-7	TGTGCCCTACGACAATGGGGGCTCGAGCAGTACTTC	CALRQWGLEQYF
TRBV4-1	-	TRBD2	TRBJ2-1	TGCGCCAGCAGCCAAGAGATAAGCGGGGGTAACAATGAGCAGTTCTTC	CASSQEISGGNNEQFF
TRBV5-1	-	-	TRBJ1-3	TGCGCCAGCAGCCAGGGATCTGGAAACACCATATATTTT	CASSQGSGNTIYF
TRBV10-1	-	-	TRBJ1-1	TGCGCCAGCAGTGAGTCGTCGGATAAGGGGCCACCGTTGTACACTGAAGCTTTCTTT	CASSESSDKGPPLYTEAFF
TRBV5-6	-	-	TRBJ2-1	TGTGCCAGCAGCTTGGGCGACAGGCTGACCTACAATGAGCAGTTCTTC	CASSLGDRLTYNEQFF